A selection of T cell receptor beta chains follows, all from one sample in a study of blood T cells in healthy people across ages. TCRdb called the 5' RACE reads again in MiXCR, with one record for every CDR3 protein. The sample has a few hundred thousand distinct CDR3 sequences, approximately 30% seen once; the top ten hold roughly 18%. Sequencing was carried out using blood. These receptors originate from a woman aged 65 to 85 in good health. Both conserved end residues are part of each CDR3. The D gene is left open where the match is weak. A clone size is listed for some rows: how often the clone was seen (once, few, many), or a class if it is expanded.

DNA: TGCGCCAGCAGTGAATCACCAGGGGGGTTGAACACTGAAGCTTTCTTT; CDR3: CASSESPGGLNTEAFF; J: TRBJ1-1; size: NA; D: TRBD1; V: TRBV10-2
DNA: TGTGCCAGCTCACCAGACAGGGGTCGAGGGAATGAGCAGTTCTTC; CDR3: CASSPDRGRGNEQFF; J: TRBJ2-1; size: once; D: TRBD1; V: TRBV18
DNA: TGTGCCAGCACCTTGACTAGCACAGATACGCAGTATTTT; CDR3: CASTLTSTDTQYF; J: TRBJ2-3; size: NA; D: NA; V: TRBV12-3/TRBV12-4
DNA: TGTGCCAGCAGCCAGTCGAATGGATCACCCCTCCACTTT; CDR3: CASSQSNGSPLHF; J: TRBJ1-6; size: few; D: NA; V: TRBV3-1
DNA: TGCGCCAGCAGCTTGGACGGAGGAACCTACCTCTATGGCTACACCTTC; CDR3: CASSLDGGTYLYGYTF; J: TRBJ1-2; size: NA; D: NA; V: TRBV5-1
DNA: TGTGCCACCAGTGATTCGGGACTACTCGACACAGATACGCAGTATTTT; CDR3: CATSDSGLLDTDTQYF; J: TRBJ2-3; size: NA; D: TRBD2; V: TRBV24-1
DNA: TGCAGTGTGGACCTCCTGAGCTCCTACAATGAGCAGTTCTTC; CDR3: CSVDLLSSYNEQFF; J: TRBJ2-1; size: NA; D: NA; V: TRBV20-1
DNA: TGTGCCAGCAGTTACTCGGGACGGCCACATTACGAGCAGTACTTC; CDR3: CASSYSGRPHYEQYF; J: TRBJ2-7; size: few; D: NA; V: TRBV6-2/TRBV6-3
DNA: TGCAGTGCTAGAGCTAATCCCCGACTAGTAGCGAACTACAATGAGCAGTTCTTC; CDR3: CSARANPRLVANYNEQFF; J: TRBJ2-1; size: few; D: NA; V: TRBV20-1
DNA: TGTGCCAGCAGCGGCAAACCTGGTGAGACCCAGTACTTC; CDR3: CASSGKPGETQYF; J: TRBJ2-5; size: NA; D: NA; V: TRBV7-2
DNA: TGCGCCAGCAGCCAAGGTCCACAGACTAGCACAGATACGCAGTATTTT; CDR3: CASSQGPQTSTDTQYF; J: TRBJ2-3; size: few; D: NA; V: TRBV4-3
DNA: TGTGCCAGCGGCTGGGACAGGGGGCTCGGAAACACTGAAGCTTTCTTT; CDR3: CASGWDRGLGNTEAFF; J: TRBJ1-1; size: NA; D: TRBD1; V: TRBV6-1
DNA: TGCGCCAGCAGCTTGGGCCACTACACAGATACGCAGTATTTT; CDR3: CASSLGHYTDTQYF; J: TRBJ2-3; size: NA; D: NA; V: TRBV5-1
DNA: TGTGCCAGCAGTCTGTTACAGGGAAGTCAGCCCCAGCATTTT; CDR3: CASSLLQGSQPQHF; J: TRBJ1-5; size: NA; D: NA; V: TRBV12-3/TRBV12-4
DNA: TGTGCCAGCAGCCTAACAAACAGGGTCCAAGAGACCCAGTACTTC; CDR3: CASSLTNRVQETQYF; J: TRBJ2-5; size: few; D: NA; V: TRBV6-6
DNA: TGTGCCAGCAGCCACCTAGCGGGGGGTATCTCCTACAATGAGCAGTTCTTC; CDR3: CASSHLAGGISYNEQFF; J: TRBJ2-1; size: NA; D: TRBD2; V: TRBV3-1
DNA: TGTGCCAGCAGCTTAATTGGGGACAGGGCCTACGAGCAGTACTTC; CDR3: CASSLIGDRAYEQYF; J: TRBJ2-7; size: few; D: TRBD1; V: TRBV7-3
DNA: TGTGCCACCGAGGACAGGACCCACACCGGGGAGCTGTTTTTT; CDR3: CATEDRTHTGELFF; J: TRBJ2-2; size: few; D: TRBD1; V: TRBV24-1
DNA: TGTGCCAGCAGCTTGTGGGGGCAACGGAATGAAAAACTGTTTTTT; CDR3: CASSLWGQRNEKLFF; J: TRBJ1-4; size: many; D: NA; V: TRBV7-6
DNA: TGCGCCAGCAGCCCGGGACAGGGAAGGGCCCTGGGGTCCGAAAAACCGTTTTTT; CDR3: CASSPGQGRALGSEKPFF; J: TRBJ1-4; size: NA; D: TRBD1; V: TRBV4-1
DNA: TGCGCCAGCAGCTTAGACCGGCACGATACGCAGTATTTT; CDR3: CASSLDRHDTQYF; J: TRBJ2-3; size: NA; D: NA; V: TRBV5-1
DNA: TGCAGCGTCGCCGGACGACCCAACTATGGCTACACCTTC; CDR3: CSVAGRPNYGYTF; J: TRBJ1-2; size: NA; D: NA; V: TRBV29-1
DNA: TGTGCCAGCAGCACCGGGGGGCCGCTGAATGCTTTCTTT; CDR3: CASSTGGPLNAFF; J: TRBJ1-1; size: once; D: NA; V: TRBV5-6
DNA: TGTGCCAGCAGCGCGGGACGGGACTATGGCTACACCTTC; CDR3: CASSAGRDYGYTF; J: TRBJ1-2; size: NA; D: NA; V: TRBV9
DNA: TGTGCCAGCAGCTTATCGGTAGCGGGGGGGTACAATGAGCAGTTCTTC; CDR3: CASSLSVAGGYNEQFF; J: TRBJ2-1; size: few; D: TRBD2; V: TRBV11-1
DNA: TGCAGCGAAGGAGCCCTAACTAGGGAGACCCAGTACTTC; CDR3: CSEGALTRETQYF; J: TRBJ2-5; size: NA; D: NA; V: TRBV20-1
DNA: TGCGCCAGCAGCTTACTACCGGGCGGGGATCAGCCCCAGCATTTT; CDR3: CASSLLPGGDQPQHF; J: TRBJ1-5; size: NA; D: NA; V: TRBV5-1
DNA: TGTGCCAGCAGCCGGGACAGGGCCCCTGCAACTAATGAAAAACTGTTTTTT; CDR3: CASSRDRAPATNEKLFF; J: TRBJ1-4; size: few; D: TRBD1; V: TRBV2
DNA: TGTGCCAGCAGCTTAGTTTTAGCTAACTATGGCTACACCTTC; CDR3: CASSLVLANYGYTF; J: TRBJ1-2; size: NA; D: NA; V: TRBV7-2
DNA: TGTGCCAGCAGCCCCCGACAGGGGAAAGCCACTGAAGCTTTCTTT; CDR3: CASSPRQGKATEAFF; J: TRBJ1-1; size: few; D: TRBD1; V: TRBV7-2
DNA: TGCGCCGGCAGCGAATCGACAGGGCTCAACGAGCAGTACTTC; CDR3: CAGSESTGLNEQYF; J: TRBJ2-7; size: few; D: TRBD1; V: TRBV5-1
DNA: TGTGCCAGCAGCTTGGTCTGGGGCCGCTCTACCACAGATACGCAGTATTTT; CDR3: CASSLVWGRSTTDTQYF; J: TRBJ2-3; size: few; D: NA; V: TRBV5-5
DNA: TGTGCCAGCAGTGCATTGGGACTAGAAGACAATGAGCAGTTCTTC; CDR3: CASSALGLEDNEQFF; J: TRBJ2-1; size: NA; D: TRBD2; V: TRBV2
DNA: TGTGCCTGGACCGTTGGGGCAGTGAGGACTGAAGCTTTCTTT; CDR3: CAWTVGAVRTEAFF; J: TRBJ1-1; size: NA; D: NA; V: TRBV30
DNA: TGTGCCAGCAGCTTAGGGTATTCACAGAAAAACTATGGCTACACCTTC; CDR3: CASSLGYSQKNYGYTF; J: TRBJ1-2; size: few; D: NA; V: TRBV7-2
DNA: TGTGCCAGCAGCTCATCTATAGCGGGGGCCCCCACAGATACGCAGTATTTT; CDR3: CASSSSIAGAPTDTQYF; J: TRBJ2-3; size: few; D: TRBD2; V: TRBV7-8
DNA: TGCGCCAGCAGCCAAGTCCCAGGGGGAACCTCAACTAATGAAAAACTGTTTTTT; CDR3: CASSQVPGGTSTNEKLFF; J: TRBJ1-4; size: few; D: TRBD1; V: TRBV4-3
DNA: TGCGCCAGCAGCTCTCTACCGAATCAGCCCCAGCATTTT; CDR3: CASSSLPNQPQHF; J: TRBJ1-5; size: NA; D: NA; V: TRBV5-1
DNA: TGTGCCAGCAGCTTAGACGGGTTCGGAAACACCATATATTTT; CDR3: CASSLDGFGNTIYF; J: TRBJ1-3; size: few; D: NA; V: TRBV7-2
DNA: TGTGCCAGCAGCTTGGAGCGAAGGCCCCCTGACTTC; CDR3: CASSLERRPPDF; J: TRBJ2-7; size: NA; D: NA; V: TRBV7-2
DNA: TGCAGTGCTAGGAGGGAGCGCTATGGCTACACCTTC; CDR3: CSARRERYGYTF; J: TRBJ1-2; size: NA; D: NA; V: TRBV20-1
DNA: TGTGCCAGCAGTTTTCTTGACGAGCAGTACTTC; CDR3: CASSFLDEQYF; J: TRBJ2-7; size: NA; D: NA; V: TRBV7-9
DNA: TGTGCCAGCAGCCAAGACCGGATCACAGATACGCAGTATTTT; CDR3: CASSQDRITDTQYF; J: TRBJ2-3; size: NA; D: NA; V: TRBV3-1
DNA: TGTGCCAGCAGTTACTCCAGGCTAGCGGGTGGAATCGGGATCCAGTACTTC; CDR3: CASSYSRLAGGIGIQYF; J: TRBJ2-5; size: NA; D: TRBD2; V: TRBV6-2/TRBV6-3
DNA: TGTGCCAGCAGCCAAGCTCCGGACAGGGTACTTACAAGCTCCTACGAGCAGTACTTC; CDR3: CASSQAPDRVLTSSYEQYF; J: TRBJ2-7; size: few; D: TRBD1; V: TRBV14
DNA: TGTGCCTGGAGTCTCCGGGACAGATTTAACTATGGCTACACCTTC; CDR3: CAWSLRDRFNYGYTF; J: TRBJ1-2; size: NA; D: TRBD1; V: TRBV30
DNA: TGTGCCAGCAGTAACTCAGGGGGTTGGAGCCCCGGGGAGCTGTTTTTT; CDR3: CASSNSGGWSPGELFF; J: TRBJ2-2; size: NA; D: TRBD1; V: TRBV6-2/TRBV6-3
DNA: TGCAGTGCTGAGTTCCGGGCGCGGGGAAACACCATATATTTT; CDR3: CSAEFRARGNTIYF; J: TRBJ1-3; size: NA; D: NA; V: TRBV20-1
DNA: TGTGCCAGCAGCTTGGCCGGGGGTGCAGGCTATAATTCACCCCTCCACTTT; CDR3: CASSLAGGAGYNSPLHF; J: TRBJ1-6; size: few; D: NA; V: TRBV5-6
DNA: TGTGCCAGCAGCTTAACTGGCAGGGAAGGATCGAGCTCCTACGAGCAGTACTTC; CDR3: CASSLTGREGSSSYEQYF; J: TRBJ2-7; size: few; D: NA; V: TRBV7-9
DNA: TGTGCCAGCACCCCATCTAGCGGGGGGAGCAATGAGCAGTTCTTC; CDR3: CASTPSSGGSNEQFF; J: TRBJ2-1; size: many; D: TRBD2; V: TRBV6-5
DNA: TGCGCCAGCAGCTTAATGCTGATGAACACTGAAGCTTTCTTT; CDR3: CASSLMLMNTEAFF; J: TRBJ1-1; size: NA; D: NA; V: TRBV5-1
DNA: TGTGCCAGCACCCGGGGGGCCGGGGAGCTGTTTTTT; CDR3: CASTRGAGELFF; J: TRBJ2-2; size: few; D: TRBD2; V: TRBV9
DNA: TGTGCCAGCAGCCGGGACAGTCCTAACTATGGCTACACCTTC; CDR3: CASSRDSPNYGYTF; J: TRBJ1-2; size: NA; D: TRBD1; V: TRBV7-9
DNA: TGTGCCAGCAGCTTAGTTCGGACTAGCGGGGGGGGTTATCAAGAGACCCAGTACTTC; CDR3: CASSLVRTSGGGYQETQYF; J: TRBJ2-5; size: NA; D: TRBD2; V: TRBV7-2
DNA: TGCGCCAGCAGGTCCCAGGGGGGCGGTGAGCAGTTCTTC; CDR3: CASRSQGGGEQFF; J: TRBJ2-1; size: NA; D: NA; V: TRBV5-1
DNA: TGTGCCAGCAGCCGGGACAGGAGGAATGATCAGTTCTTC; CDR3: CASSRDRRNDQFF; J: TRBJ2-1; size: few; D: TRBD1; V: TRBV6-2/TRBV6-3